This T cell receptor beta chain is from a study of cytomegalovirus exposure and HLA in healthy donors. 13 Jbeta primers and 60 Vbeta primers were used for the PCR. The assay was immunoSEQ multiplex PCR, and TCRdb's table has in-frame clones only and misses some. The sample shows some 120,000 clones, approximately 75% of them seen only once. Nominal health characterized the donors when sampled, though unrecorded immune exposures were likely. The clonotype was recovered from a woman between 50 and 59 years old in good health and CMV-seronegative. Sequencing was performed on PBMCs.

The CDR3 reads CASSIVWVNRVLADTQYF. CDR3 bases: TGTGCCAGTAGTATTGTATGGGTGAACAGGGTTCTTGCAGATACGCAGTATTTT. This chain joins TRBV19 and TRBJ2-3, with D maybe TRBD1 (6 bases). There are 18 residues in the CDR3. Germline V gene data show CDR1 as LNHDA and CDR2 as SQIVND (reference sequence). Trimming removed 3 bases from V and 4 bases from J, with 23 bases in between.